A single sample is the source of the 15 T cell receptor beta chains below, sequenced in a study of vaccination effects on CD4 cells after COVID-19. With the ViraFEST assay, the study expanded antigen-specific CD4+ T cells using viral peptide pools, then sequenced them. The culture ran for nine to eleven days, and then CD4+ T cells were isolated. The infection with SARS-CoV-2 (confirmed by PCR) occurred in this person between March and December 2020. The method was immunoSEQ multiplex PCR; TCRdb's version includes in-frame clones alone and lacks a portion of them. The table lists more than 45,000 clones, 76% of them singletons, with about 5% in the top ten. Their recognized antigens are unknown. The material sequenced was CD4+ T cells from PBMCs cultured with HIV peptides, taken before COVID-19 vaccination. Sample subset: HIV-1 Nef peptide pool negative control/reference culture. The receptors were sampled from a human donor who had a prior SARS-CoV-2 infection.

This clone occurred once. The chain links TRBV19 to TRBJ1-2; D remains unclear. The CDR3 totals 14 residues. CDR1 and CDR2 from the germline V gene are LNHDA and SQIVND (reference sequence). Trimming cost V 1 base and J 7 bases, with 13 bases left between them. CDR3 protein: CASSIGQDWIGYTF. The CDR3 DNA sequence: TGTGCCAGTAGTATAGGGCAGGATTGGATTGGCTACACCTTC.

This chain uses TRBV2 with TRBJ1-5; tentatively, D is TRBD1 (5 bases). Trimming removed 8 bases from V and 0 bases from J, with 14 bases in between. This CDR3 comprises 15 residues. Germline-derived CDR1 and CDR2 are SNHLY and FYNNEI. The CDR3, as DNA: TGTGCCAGCTACGACAGCGAAGATAGCAATCAGCCCCAGCATTTT. Amino acids: CASYDSEDSNQPQHF.

This chain uses TRBV4-1 with TRBJ2-2, with 7 bases fitting TRBD2. The V gene's germline CDR1 is MGHRA and CDR2 YSYEKL. V dropped 1 base and J dropped 5; count of bases not matched to a gene: 10. The CDR3 extends over 17 amino acids. CDR3 residues: CASSQGDEAGDTGELFF. CDR3 DNA sequence: TGCGCCAGCAGCCAAGGGGATGAGGCGGGGGATACCGGGGAGCTGTTTTTT.

This CDR3 is CASSERSSYNEQFF. CDR3 DNA: TGTGCCAGCAGTGAGCGGTCTTCCTACAATGAGCAGTTCTTC. The chain recombines TRBV2 with TRBJ2-1; unclear D gene. V lost 3 bases, J lost 1 base, and 7 bases lay in between. In germline, CDR1 is SNHLY, CDR2 FYNNEI. CDR3 length: 14 residues.

The rearrangement links TRBV4-3 to TRBJ2-2; D is ambiguous. The CDR3 is made up of 14 amino acids. Germline CDR1 reads LGHNA; CDR2 reads YSLEER. The V gene lost 2 bases and the J gene lost 5 bases, with 9 bases spanning the gap. As DNA, the CDR3 is TGCGCCAGCAGCCAATTAATTAATACCGGGGAGCTGTTTTTT. It is translated as CASSQLINTGELFF.

This chain links TRBV11-1 with TRBJ2-5; 11 bases fit TRBD1. This CDR3 is built from 14 residues. V lost 8 bases and J lost 5; bases outside the gene matches: 7. Germline loops: CDR1 SGHAT, CDR2 FQDESV (reference sequence). The chain's CDR3 is CASGTGGSIETQYF. CDR3 DNA: TGTGCCAGCGGGACAGGGGGAAGTATTGAGACCCAGTACTTC.

The V and J genes are TRBV24-1 and TRBJ2-1; D is undetermined. The CDR3 consists of 15 residues. The germline V and J ends were trimmed by 5 bases and 9 bases, with 19 bases remaining between them. In germline, CDR1 is KGHDR, CDR2 SFDVKD. The CDR3 reads CATSVPGLGRGEQFF. In nucleotides, the CDR3 is TGTGCCACCAGTGTCCCGGGCTTAGGGCGAGGTGAGCAGTTCTTC.

This clone appeared a single time. This rearrangement joins TRBV2 to TRBJ1-6; the D gene is possibly TRBD1 (5 bases). V lost 7 bases and J 0 bases, leaving 19 bases between the germline ends. Looked up from germline, CDR1 is SNHLY and CDR2 is FYNNEI. This CDR3 contains 18 residues. CDR3 in amino acids: CASKQEVDTRSYNSPLHF. Written as DNA, the CDR3 is TGTGCCAGCAAGCAGGAAGTGGACACACGCTCCTATAATTCACCCCTCCACTTT.

This chain connects TRBV19 to TRBJ1-6; D is perhaps TRBD1 (6 bases). The CDR3 is 16 amino acids. CDR1 is LNHDA and CDR2 is SQIVND in the germline V gene (reference sequence). Between the trimmed V and J ends, which lost 3 bases and 4 bases, there was a span of 13 bases. CDR3 nucleotide sequence: TGTGCCAGTAGTATCGGACAGCGACTTTATAATTCACCCCTCCACTTT. It specifies CASSIGQRLYNSPLHF.

The J gene is TRBJ2-1, the V gene TRBV30, with TRBD2 identical over 12 bases. After removal of 3 bases from V and 0 bases from J, the junction contained 6 bases not matched to a gene. Germline CDR1 and CDR2: GTSNPN and SVGIG (reference sequence). The CDR3 is 17 residues long. CDR3 nucleotide sequence: TGTGCCTGGAGGCGGCTAGCGGGGGGGAGCTCCTACAATGAGCAGTTCTTC. Amino acids: CAWRRLAGGSSYNEQFF.

V is TRBV27 and J is TRBJ1-1, with D unresolved. The CDR3 is 13 amino acids. V was pared by 2 bases and J by 1 base, with 5 bases between. Per the germline V gene, CDR1 is MNHEY and CDR2 is SMNVEV (reference sequence). The CDR3 region is CASSLKQNTEAFF. In DNA form, the CDR3 reads TGTGCCAGCAGTTTAAAACAGAACACTGAAGCTTTCTTT.

Notes on this clone: Since a much larger clone is just one base distant, this may be a read error. This chain connects TRBV11-2 to TRBJ2-2; tentative D call: TRBD1 (5 bases). Per germline, CDR1 SGHAT and CDR2 FQNNGV. The CDR3 runs to 15 residues. Trimming cost V 2 bases and J 3 bases, with 10 bases left between them. CDR3 protein: CASSLRLGDTGELFF. As DNA, the CDR3 is TGTGCCAGCAGCTTACGATTAGGGGACACCGGGGAGCTGTTTTTT.

Regarding this clone: At one boundary the junction diverges from the germline segment, which might be a read error. The V call is TRBV11-3, the J call TRBJ2-7; D ambiguous. CDR1 SGHNT and CDR2 YENEEA come from the germline V gene. CDR3 size: 12 residues. The CDR3 sequence: CASSQQLYGQYF. The CDR3 DNA reads TGTGCCAGCAGCCAACAGCTGTACGGGCAGTACTTC.

V is TRBV10-2 and J is TRBJ2-1; D is unresolved. Germline V gene sequence: CDR1 WSHSY, CDR2 SAAADI. This CDR3 spans 12 amino acids. Deletions cut 6 bases from V and 4 bases from J, with 7 bases between. Here the CDR3 reads CASRPVYNEQFF. DNA of the CDR3: TGCGCCAGCAGACCGGTATACAATGAGCAGTTCTTC.

The genes are TRBV19 and TRBJ2-5; 9 bases fit TRBD2. V shed 1 base, J shed 0 bases, and the junction held 9 bases outside the gene matches. Germline V CDR1 and CDR2: LNHDA, SQIVND (reference sequence). The length of the CDR3 is 18 residues. The DNA of the CDR3 is TGTGCCAGTAGTATAGGCGGGGGGGCAGACTCTCACCAAGAGACCCAGTACTTC. Translated: CASSIGGGADSHQETQYF.